Each of the 32 T cell receptor beta chains below was sequenced from the same sample in a study of human T cells and chemical hapten exposure. TCRdb independently ran MiXCR on the RACE reads; one entry per CDR3 protein. The repertoire has about 260,000 distinct CDR3 sequences, more than 6.5% of them found once; the top ten carry approximately 2.3%. As to time point: pre-sensitization, week 0. The treatment here: therapeutic diphenylcyclopropenone sensitization with weekly scalp DPC. The sample was whole blood, taken in connection with sensitization to the hapten diphenylcyclopropenone (DPC). Receptors originate from a woman between 40 and 50 years old with alopecia areata. Some clones in this sample may be carry-over from other donors' samples.

The chain links TRBV2 to TRBJ2-3; D possibly uses TRBD1 or TRBD2 (5 bases each). CDR3 length equals 13 residues. V was cut by 5 bases and J by 4 bases, with 10 bases left in between. CDR1 is SNHLY and CDR2 is FYNNEI in the germline V gene. CDR3 in DNA: TGTGCCAGCAGTTGGAGAGGGGCAGATACGCAGTATTTT. Protein: CASSWRGADTQYF.

A few counts support this clonotype. V and J are TRBV28 and TRBJ1-5; D call uncertain. CDR3 length: 15 residues. Germline V gene sequence: CDR1 MDHEN, CDR2 SYDVKM. Trimming cost V 8 bases and J 1 base, with 15 bases left between them. The CDR3: CASYEGGASNQPQHF. DNA for the CDR3: TGTGCCAGCTACGAGGGAGGAGCCAGCAATCAGCCCCAGCATTTT.

DNA for the CDR3: TGTGCCAGCAGCTCCCTCCGGGCCCAGTACTTC. As protein: CASSSLRAQYF. This sequence joins TRBV6-2 or TRBV6-3 and TRBJ2-5, with D unclear. The CDR3 contains 11 residues. Germline CDR1 and CDR2: MNHEY and SVGEGT. The V end was cut by 6 bases, the J end by 9 bases, with 11 bases between.

This chain connects TRBV7-8 to TRBJ2-5, with 7 positions matching TRBD2. The germline CDR1 and CDR2 sequences are SGHVS and FQNEAQ. The trim removed 8 bases at V and 2 bases at J, leaving 5 bases unmatched. CDR3 size: 13 residues. Written as DNA, the CDR3 is TGTGCCAGCTCCGGGAGGTTACAAGAGACCCAGTACTTC. It is translated as CASSGRLQETQYF.

This clonotype was counted at least ten times. The chain has TRBV20-1 and TRBJ2-3, with D unresolved. Germline V gives CDR1 DFQATT, CDR2 SNEGSKA (reference sequence). This CDR3 comprises 12 residues. The V and J ends lost 1 base and 5 bases respectively, with 7 bases between them. The CDR3 region is CSARALGDTQYF. As DNA, the CDR3 is TGCAGTGCTAGAGCCCTTGGAGATACGCAGTATTTT.

This clonotype was seen a handful of times. The rearrangement uses TRBV7-9 and TRBJ2-1; 14 bases are shared with TRBD2. Germline lookup yields CDR1 SEHNR and CDR2 FQNEAQ (reference sequence). V dropped 0 bases and J dropped 8; count of bases not matched to a gene: 3. The CDR3 contains 16 residues. The CDR3 DNA follows: TGTGCCAGCAGCTTAGCCGGGACTAGCGGGAGCCATGAGCAGTTCTTC. Translated, it gives CASSLAGTSGSHEQFF.

The sample holds many counts of this clonotype. The CDR3: CASSQTSGQETQYF. The CDR3 DNA is TGCGCCAGCAGCCAAACTAGCGGACAAGAGACCCAGTACTTC. This chain uses TRBV4-1 with TRBJ2-5, with 8 bases aligning to TRBD2. This CDR3 has 14 residues. Looked up from germline, CDR1 is MGHRA and CDR2 is YSYEKL. Losses at the gene ends were 2 bases for V and 2 bases for J; bases not matched to a gene: 1.

V gene TRBV5-1 combines with J gene TRBJ1-4, with D uncertain. The ends were cut back, 0 bases at V and 4 bases at J, with 7 bases in the middle. Germline-derived CDR1 and CDR2 are SGHRS and YFSETQ. CDR3 size: 14 residues. The CDR3 reads CASSLESHNEKLFF. Here the CDR3 DNA reads TGCGCCAGCAGCTTGGAATCCCATAATGAAAAACTGTTTTTT.

The rearrangement links TRBV28 to TRBJ1-2; D unclear. Germline assignment: CDR1 MDHEN and CDR2 SYDVKM. This CDR3 spans 12 amino acids. Between the trimmed V and J ends, which lost 3 bases and 4 bases, there was a span of 6 bases. CDR3 loop: CASSLPGYGYTF. DNA for the CDR3: TGTGCCAGCAGTTTGCCGGGCTATGGCTACACCTTC.

The chain links TRBV27 to TRBJ1-4; D gene unclear. The germline V gene has CDR1 MNHEY and CDR2 SMNVEV (reference sequence). The CDR3 is made up of 17 amino acids. V dropped 3 bases and J dropped 4 bases, with 18 bases sitting between them. The CDR3 spells CASSLRGSVSYNEKLFF. CDR3 sequence (DNA): TGTGCCAGCAGTTTGCGAGGCTCGGTTTCATATAATGAAAAACTGTTTTTT.

This chain joins TRBV5-5 and TRBJ2-1; a possible D gene is TRBD1 (6 bases). V dropped 0 bases and J dropped 13 bases, with 14 bases sitting between them. Germline CDR1 and CDR2: SGHKS and YYEKEE (reference sequence). The CDR3 covers 13 residues. In DNA, the CDR3 is TGTGCCAGCAGCTTGGAGACAGGCTCCCTTCAGTTCTTC. Its translation: CASSLETGSLQFF.

This clonotype was picked up a small number of times. This chain connects TRBV7-6 to TRBJ2-5; 7 bases match TRBD2. The length of the CDR3 is 15 residues. In germline, CDR1 is SGHVS, CDR2 FNYEAQ. V trimming: 5 bases; J trimming: 3 bases; junction bases outside the gene matches: 9. Written as DNA, the CDR3 is TGTGCCAGCAGCAGAGACGGACTAGGAGAAGAGACCCAGTACTTC. This translates into CASSRDGLGEETQYF.

The chain couples TRBV2 to TRBJ1-1; D uncertain. V lost 11 bases to trimming and J lost 6 bases, with 25 bases between them. The CDR3 is 15 amino acids. Germline V CDR1 and CDR2: SNHLY, FYNNEI. The CDR3 loop reads CAGRAGSILVAEAFF. CDR3 coding DNA: TGTGCCGGGAGGGCGGGTTCTATCCTGGTCGCTGAAGCTTTCTTT.

V is TRBV5-6 and J is TRBJ2-1, with 12 nucleotides matching TRBD1. The CDR3 sequence is 16 residues long. Trimming removed 1 base from V and 8 bases from J; junction bases left unmatched: 7. Germline V lookup: CDR1 SGHDT, CDR2 YYEEEE. CDR3: CASSLFWGQGAYEQFF. CDR3 bases: TGTGCCAGCAGCTTGTTTTGGGGACAGGGGGCGTATGAGCAGTTCTTC.

This clonotype has only a few counts. The chain combines TRBV13 with TRBJ2-7; 7 bases fit TRBD2. This CDR3 region has 11 residues. Germline V gene data show CDR1 as PRHDT and CDR2 as FYEKMQ (reference sequence). The ends lost 5 bases at V and 8 bases at J; junction bases unmatched: 3. The CDR3 protein is CASSPGGQQYF. Written as DNA, the CDR3 is TGTGCCAGCAGCCCGGGGGGACAGCAGTACTTC.

This clonotype was counted between two and nine times. The chain combines TRBV4-1 with TRBJ2-4, with D possibly TRBD2 on 5 matching bases. The germline gives CDR1 MGHRA, CDR2 YSYEKL. V was cut by 1 base and J by 7 bases, with 5 bases left in between. The CDR3 is 12 amino acids. CDR3 nucleotide sequence: TGCGCCAGCAGCCAAGCGGGGAACATTCAGTACTTC. Translated, it gives CASSQAGNIQYF.

This chain joins TRBV20-1 and TRBJ2-1, with D possibly matching TRBD2 (7 bases). Per the germline V gene, CDR1 is DFQATT and CDR2 is SNEGSKA (reference sequence). This CDR3 region has 14 residues. V lost 6 bases to trimming and J lost 1 base, with 13 bases between them. The CDR3 spells CSAEKGGSYNEQFF. The CDR3 DNA reads TGCAGTGCAGAAAAGGGGGGGTCCTACAATGAGCAGTTCTTC.

This clonotype was recorded a few times. The rearrangement joins TRBV28 to TRBJ2-1; either TRBD1 or TRBD2 may supply D (5 bases each). Germline assignment: CDR1 MDHEN and CDR2 SYDVKM. The CDR3 consists of 16 residues. The V gene lost 5 bases and the J gene lost 10 bases, with 24 bases spanning the gap. CDR3 coding DNA: TGTGCCAGCAGTACCACCGGGACGGATGGTTTGGGAGAGCAGTTCTTC. Translated, it gives CASSTTGTDGLGEQFF.

The chain couples TRBV7-3 to TRBJ2-2; D is undetermined. CDR3 length: 13 residues. In germline, CDR1 is SGHTA, CDR2 FQGTGA. Between the trimmed V and J ends, which lost 5 bases and 6 bases, there was a span of 10 bases. This CDR3 reads CASSSRAPGELFF. The CDR3 nucleotides read TGTGCCAGCAGCAGTAGGGCCCCCGGGGAGCTGTTTTTT.

This clonotype was seen a few times. The rearrangement uses TRBV5-1 and TRBJ2-7; TRBD2 matches 14 bases. The V gene's germline CDR1 is SGHRS and CDR2 YFSETQ. The trim removed 9 bases at V and 3 bases at J, leaving 20 bases unmatched. This CDR3 comprises 19 residues. The CDR3 DNA sequence: TGCGCCACCCCATCCTTCCCGGGACTAGCGGGAGTTAGCGTCTACGAGCAGTACTTC. It specifies CATPSFPGLAGVSVYEQYF.

Only a few counts were recorded for this clonotype. This chain connects TRBV28 to TRBJ2-7; no clear D gene. V lost 2 bases and J lost 6, with 8 bases in between. The germline V gene encodes CDR1 MDHEN and CDR2 SYDVKM. CDR3 length equals 12 residues. CDR3 region: CASSLQILEQYF. In DNA form, the CDR3 reads TGTGCCAGCAGTTTACAGATCCTCGAGCAGTACTTC.

This clonotype occurred a few times. This chain joins TRBV6-2 or TRBV6-3 and TRBJ2-7, with TRBD1 matching over 9 bases. Germline V lookup: CDR1 MNHEY, CDR2 SVGEGT. The V and J ends lost 6 bases and 3 bases, in that order; junction bases with no gene match: 9. The CDR3 has 15 amino acids. CDR3: CASSPGTGPFYEQYF. Here the CDR3 DNA reads TGTGCCAGCAGCCCCGGGACAGGGCCTTTCTACGAGCAGTACTTC.

This clonotype was picked up many times. CDR3 sequence (DNA): TGCAGCGTTGAAGTACGCACAGGGGGCGAGCAGTACTTC. Translated, it gives CSVEVRTGGEQYF. This rearrangement joins TRBV29-1 to TRBJ2-7; 8 nucleotides align to TRBD1. V lost 1 base and J lost 6; bases outside the gene matches: 5. Germline CDR1 reads SQVTM; CDR2 reads ANQGSEA. This CDR3 comprises 13 residues.

This chain uses TRBV6-1 with TRBJ2-5; 7 bases match TRBD2. Per germline, CDR1 MNHNS and CDR2 SASEGT. Trimming cost V 6 bases and J 1 base; bases outside gene matches: 14. CDR3 length: 17 amino acids. This CDR3 is CASSPRASGNLQETQYF. In DNA, the CDR3 is TGTGCCAGCAGCCCGCGGGCTAGCGGAAACCTCCAAGAGACCCAGTACTTC.

The rearrangement uses TRBV20-1 and TRBJ2-7; no firm D call. CDR1 DFQATT and CDR2 SNEGSKA come from the germline V gene (reference sequence). This CDR3 has 13 residues. Trimming removed 1 base at V and 2 bases at J, with 9 bases between. CDR3 sequence: CSARVVRAYEQYF. CDR3 bases: TGCAGTGCTAGAGTTGTAAGGGCCTACGAGCAGTACTTC.

This clonotype was found many times. The chain employs TRBV29-1 and TRBJ2-3, with TRBD1 as a possible D gene (5 bases). The CDR3 sequence is 16 residues long. Trimming pared 7 bases from V and 5 bases from J, leaving 25 bases between. Germline V gene sequence: CDR1 SQVTM, CDR2 ANQGSEA. Written as DNA, the CDR3 is TGCAGCGCCACGACAGTACGCCCCCCCGGGCGAGATACGCAGTATTTT. This sequence encodes CSATTVRPPGRDTQYF.

This clonotype was found many times. This chain links TRBV6-2 or TRBV6-3 with TRBJ1-1, with D unresolved. The V and J ends lost 2 bases and 4 bases respectively, with 11 bases between them. Germline CDR1 reads MNHEY; CDR2 reads SVGEGT. The CDR3 consists of 14 residues. CDR3 in DNA: TGTGCCAGCAGTTACGAGCCGCGGAGCACTGAAGCTTTCTTT. Its protein is CASSYEPRSTEAFF.

This clonotype has a count of ten or more. The gene calls are TRBV7-3 and TRBJ2-1; 8 nucleotides agree with TRBD2. CDR1 SGHTA and CDR2 FQGTGA come from the germline V gene. The CDR3 covers 14 residues. J gave up 5 bases and V 8 bases, and 8 bases lay outside the gene matches. CDR3 coding DNA: TGTGCCAGCGGAGCGGGAGAGTCCCACAATGAGCAGTTCTTC. As protein: CASGAGESHNEQFF.

This clonotype was seen repeatedly, ten times or more. The rearrangement joins TRBV6-5 to TRBJ1-1; D might be TRBD1 (5 bases). V was cut by 0 bases and J by 4 bases, with 12 bases left in between. From germline, CDR1 is MNHEY and CDR2 SVGAGI. There are 15 residues in the CDR3. The CDR3 sequence is CASSYSGRGGTEAFF. The CDR3 DNA is TGTGCCAGCAGTTACTCGGGCCGGGGGGGCACTGAAGCTTTCTTT.

This clonotype has only a few counts. The chain combines TRBV5-1 with TRBJ1-2; a possible D gene is TRBD1 (5 bases). The CDR3 is 15 residues long. The V gene's germline CDR1 is SGHRS and CDR2 YFSETQ. V lost 2 bases and J lost 2, with 13 bases in between. The CDR3 region is CASSFGAQGNYGYTF. The CDR3 DNA reads as TGCGCCAGCAGCTTCGGGGCCCAGGGAAACTATGGCTACACCTTC. Looking up the rest from reference TRBV5-1 and TRBJ1-2 gives the full variable domain: KAGVTQTPRYLIKTRGQQVTLSCSPISGHRSVSWYQQTPGQGLQFLFEYFSETQRNKGNFPGRFSGRQFSNSRSEMNVSTLELGDSALYLCASSFGAQGNYGYTFGSGTRLTVV.

This clonotype was observed at least ten times. V is TRBV7-6 and J is TRBJ1-1; D ambiguous. Trimming shortened V by 5 bases and J by 4 bases, and 11 bases separated the two germline ends. Germline V lookup: CDR1 SGHVS, CDR2 FNYEAQ. CDR3 length: 13 residues. Written as DNA, the CDR3 is TGTGCCAGCAGCCCGCTGGGAAGCACTGAAGCTTTCTTT. Amino acids: CASSPLGSTEAFF.

The chain has TRBV9 and TRBJ2-1; no reliable D call. The CDR3 extends over 14 amino acids. Germline V CDR1 and CDR2: SGDLS, YYNGEE. The ends were cut back, 3 bases at V and 0 bases at J, with 7 bases in the middle. The CDR3 loop is CASSGESSYNEQFF. For the CDR3, the DNA is TGTGCCAGCAGCGGAGAGAGCTCCTACAATGAGCAGTTCTTC.